These 27 T cell receptor beta chains were sequenced from one sample in a study of T cell responses to AZD1222 COVID-19 vaccine. Sequencing used immunoSEQ multiplex PCR; TCRdb keeps in-frame clones, though not all of them. The table shows some 170,000 clones, with roughly nine tenths occurring only once. The sample was peripheral blood, taken on day 0 of AZD1222 vaccination. The receptor set was obtained from an adult in good health.

This rearrangement joins TRBV7-9 to TRBJ1-1; 7 positions match TRBD1. V trimming: 2 bases; J trimming: 1 base; junction bases outside the gene matches: 10. This CDR3 contains 17 residues. Per germline, CDR1 SEHNR and CDR2 FQNEAQ (reference sequence). The CDR3 spells CASSLSPSGQANTEAFF. CDR3 nucleotide sequence: TGTGCCAGCAGCTTATCCCCCTCCGGACAGGCGAACACTGAAGCTTTCTTT.

The V and J genes are TRBV9 and TRBJ1-1; the match to TRBD1 covers 8 bases. The J segment lost 0 bases and the V segment lost 4 bases, leaving 8 bases of the junction unmatched. The CDR3 has 16 amino acids. Germline CDR1 and CDR2: SGDLS and YYNGEE. DNA of the CDR3: TGTGCCAGCAGCCCCCGACAGGGGCCAATGAACACTGAAGCTTTCTTT. Translated: CASSPRQGPMNTEAFF.

V and J are TRBV3-1 (or the pseudogene TRBV3-2) and TRBJ1-1, with a weak D call TRBD1 (5 bases). Trimming removed 3 bases at V and 0 bases at J, with 8 bases between. This CDR3 is 14 amino acids long. Germline CDR1 reads LGHDT; CDR2 reads YNNKEL (reference sequence). CDR3 in DNA: TGTGCCAGCAGCCAGGAACAGGTGAACACTGAAGCTTTCTTT. It specifies CASSQEQVNTEAFF.

This chain links TRBV19 with TRBJ1-4, with D tentatively TRBD1 (5 bases). V was clipped by 5 bases and J by 8 bases, with 12 bases between them. CDR1 is LNHDA, CDR2 SQIVND, per germline (reference sequence). The CDR3 contains 13 residues. CDR3 in DNA: TGTGCCAGTAGTCCGGGACGTCCAGAAAAACTGTTTTTT. It codes for CASSPGRPEKLFF.

The J gene is TRBJ2-1, the V gene TRBV18; the match to TRBD1 covers 7 bases. The CDR3 has 17 amino acids. V dropped 0 bases and J dropped 7; count of bases not matched to a gene: 12. Germline-derived CDR1 and CDR2 are KGHSH and LQKENI. The CDR3 loop is CASSPPGKGGYQNEQFF. The CDR3 DNA is TGTGCCAGCTCACCACCGGGTAAAGGGGGCTATCAGAATGAGCAGTTCTTC.

The chain combines TRBV30 with TRBJ1-1, with D tentatively TRBD1 (6 bases). V gave up 2 bases and J gave up 4 bases, with 11 bases separating them. This CDR3 is built from 13 residues. Per germline, CDR1 GTSNPN and CDR2 SVGIG (reference sequence). In DNA form, the CDR3 reads TGTGCCTGGAGTCAACAGGGACCCACTGAAGCTTTCTTT. Amino acids: CAWSQQGPTEAFF. Full variable domain (outside the CDR3, taken from reference TRBV30 and TRBJ1-1): SQTIHQWPATLVQPVGSPLSLECTVEGTSNPNLYWYRQAAGRGLQLLFYSVGIGQISSEVPQNLSASRPQDRQFILSSKKLLLSDSGFYLCAWSQQGPTEAFFGQGTRLTVV.

The chain recombines TRBV11-2 with TRBJ1-2; D uncertain. Trimming cost V 1 base and J 4 bases, with 19 bases left between them. This CDR3 has 17 amino acids. Germline CDR1 SGHAT, CDR2 FQNNGV. As DNA, the CDR3 is TGTGCCAGCAGCTTAGTGTCGGGCGGATCCTTTGGCTATGGCTACACCTTC. It codes for CASSLVSGGSFGYGYTF.

This sequence joins TRBV19 and TRBJ2-7, with a possible D match to TRBD2 (6 bases). Germline-derived CDR1 and CDR2 are LNHDA and SQIVND (reference sequence). This CDR3 contains 14 residues. V gave up 4 bases and J gave up 1 base, with 11 bases separating them. The CDR3 DNA reads TGTGCCAGTAGTAGGGGGACTGCTTCCTACGAGCAGTACTTC. Its translation: CASSRGTASYEQYF.

This clone has only one observation. The gene calls are TRBV10-1 and TRBJ2-3; 8 bases fit TRBD2. V lost 6 bases to trimming and J lost 5 bases; unmatched junction nucleotides: 7. Germline CDR1 and CDR2: WNHNN and SYGVQD (reference sequence). The CDR3 runs to 14 residues. CDR3 nucleotide sequence: TGCGCCAGCAGGGAAGCGGGAGCTGGAGATACGCAGTATTTT. Amino acid sequence: CASREAGAGDTQYF.

The J gene is TRBJ1-1, the V gene TRBV28; tentative D call: TRBD1 (5 bases). The V gene lost 5 bases and the J gene lost 6 bases, with 16 bases spanning the gap. CDR3 length: 14 residues. Per germline, CDR1 MDHEN and CDR2 SYDVKM. The CDR3 loop is CASSPRGGKAEAFF. CDR3 DNA: TGTGCCAGCAGTCCGCGTGGGGGGAAGGCTGAAGCTTTCTTT. Looking up the rest from reference TRBV28 and TRBJ1-1 gives the full variable domain: DVKVTQSSRYLVKRTGEKVFLECVQDMDHENMFWYRQDPGLGLRLIYFSYDVKMKEKGDIPEGYSVSREKKERFSLILESASTNQTSMYLCASSPRGGKAEAFFGQGTRLTVV.

V and J are TRBV2 and TRBJ1-5, with 8 bases that match TRBD1. The length of the CDR3 is 15 residues. V was pared by 8 bases and J by 5 bases, with 11 bases of the junction left unmatched. Per the germline V gene, CDR1 is SNHLY and CDR2 is FYNNEI. The CDR3 DNA follows: TGTGCCAGCCACGGACAGGGAGTGTCTTATCAGCCCCAGCATTTT. The encoded protein is CASHGQGVSYQPQHF.

The J gene is TRBJ1-5, the V gene TRBV15, with D uncertain. V shed 5 bases and J shed 1 base, with 6 bases lying between them. Germline values: CDR1 LNHNV, CDR2 YYDKDF (reference sequence). The CDR3 is made up of 13 amino acids. The CDR3 loop reads CATSGPSNQPQHF. CDR3 DNA: TGTGCCACCAGCGGACCCAGCAATCAGCCCCAGCATTTT.

V usage is TRBV19 and J usage is TRBJ1-5; D may be TRBD1 (6 bases). The CDR3 has 13 residues. V shed 9 bases and J shed 5 bases, with 14 bases lying between them. CDR1 is LNHDA and CDR2 is SQIVND in the germline V gene (reference sequence). The CDR3 DNA sequence: TGTGCCAGCGGGGGCGGGGGCTATCAGCCCCAGCATTTT. It is translated as CASGGGGYQPQHF.

The chain links TRBV5-4 to TRBJ2-4, with D maybe TRBD1 (6 bases). Germline-derived CDR1 and CDR2 are SGHNT and YYREEE (reference sequence). The CDR3 runs to 14 residues. Trimming removed 4 bases at V and 1 base at J, with 9 bases between. CDR3: CASSDQGAKNIQYF. The DNA for the CDR3 is TGTGCCAGCAGCGACCAGGGGGCCAAAAACATTCAGTACTTC.

The chain combines TRBV19 with TRBJ2-1, with D perhaps TRBD1 (5 bases). Trimming took 5 bases from V and 9 from J, leaving 17 bases between them. The CDR3 has 14 residues. Per germline, CDR1 LNHDA and CDR2 SQIVND (reference sequence). CDR3 residues: CASSRGHYAGEQFF. CDR3 in DNA: TGTGCCAGTAGTCGCGGACACTACGCCGGTGAGCAGTTCTTC.

The chain uses TRBV30 and TRBJ2-1; 9 nucleotides line up with TRBD2. Germline CDR1 and CDR2: GTSNPN and SVGIG (reference sequence). The trim removed 1 base at V and 6 bases at J, leaving 4 bases unmatched. This CDR3 has 14 amino acids. CDR3 in DNA: TGTGCCTGGAGTGAGGCGGGAGGGTTCAATGAGCAGTTCTTC. It yields the protein CAWSEAGGFNEQFF.

The gene calls are TRBV27 and TRBJ2-7; 8 bases are shared with TRBD2. The trim removed 6 bases at V and 6 bases at J, leaving 7 bases unmatched. Germline V gene lookup returns CDR1 MNHEY and CDR2 SMNVEV (reference sequence). The length of the CDR3 is 13 residues. The CDR3 bases are TGTGCCAGCAGCTTAGGAGCGGGAGCCGAGCAGTACTTC. Encoded protein: CASSLGAGAEQYF.

The gene calls are TRBV12-3 or TRBV12-4 and TRBJ1-1; the D is unclear. The CDR3 totals 13 residues. V was trimmed by 4 bases and J by 11 bases, leaving 17 bases between them. The CDR3 DNA sequence: TGTGCCAGCAGTTCTATGCGGGTCGGGGATGCTTTCTTT. As protein: CASSSMRVGDAFF.

The CDR3 sequence: CASSLVRRDTEAFF. DNA of the CDR3: TGCGCCAGCAGCTTGGTCAGGAGGGACACTGAAGCTTTCTTT. The chain uses TRBV5-1 and TRBJ1-1; no definite D call. This CDR3 is 14 amino acids long. The V gene's germline CDR1 is SGHRS and CDR2 YFSETQ. V gave up 0 bases and J gave up 3 bases, with 9 bases separating them.

The genes are TRBV7-6 and TRBJ2-2; 7 bases match TRBD2. The CDR3 has 15 residues. Germline CDR1 is SGHVS and CDR2 is FNYEAQ. V was clipped by 5 bases and J by 2 bases; unmatched bases: 5. The CDR3 loop reads CASSRSGTNTGELFF. The CDR3 coding sequence is TGTGCCAGCAGCCGAAGCGGGACCAACACCGGGGAGCTGTTTTTT.

The chain is built from TRBV5-1 and TRBJ2-1, with D perhaps matching TRBD1 or TRBD2 (6 bases each). CDR3 length: 15 amino acids. V lost 0 bases, J lost 7 bases, and 14 bases lay in between. Germline lookup yields CDR1 SGHRS and CDR2 YFSETQ. For the CDR3, the DNA is TGCGCCAGCAGCTTGGACGGGGGCCCGGTGAATGAGCAGTTCTTC. Translated: CASSLDGGPVNEQFF.

The chain has TRBV16 and TRBJ1-1, with 7 bases matching TRBD1. Trimming removed 5 bases from V and 0 bases from J; junction bases left unmatched: 3. This CDR3 has 14 amino acids. CDR1 and CDR2 (germline): KGHSY, FQNENV. The CDR3 nucleotides are TGTGCCAGCAGCTCGACAGGGTTGAACACTGAAGCTTTCTTT. Translation: CASSSTGLNTEAFF.

Only a few counts were recorded for this clone. The chain carries TRBV19 and TRBJ2-5; maybe TRBD2 (7 bases). Trimming removed 5 bases at V and 3 bases at J, with 13 bases between. The germline gives CDR1 LNHDA, CDR2 SQIVND (reference sequence). This CDR3 has 14 amino acids. The CDR3 region is CASSPGRTEETQYF. The CDR3 DNA sequence: TGTGCCAGTAGTCCCGGGAGGACAGAAGAGACCCAGTACTTC.

The chain recombines TRBV9 with TRBJ1-2; possibly TRBD1 for D (5 bases). Germline V gene data show CDR1 as SGDLS and CDR2 as YYNGEE. CDR3 length: 13 residues. The V end was cut by 6 bases, the J end by 4 bases, with 13 bases between. CDR3 bases: TGTGCCAGCACCTCAATAGGGACCTATGGCTACACCTTC. It yields the protein CASTSIGTYGYTF.

This chain connects TRBV6-4 to TRBJ1-1; no firm D call. From germline, CDR1 is MRHNA and CDR2 SNTAGT. V was trimmed by 2 bases and J by 3 bases, leaving 13 bases between them. The CDR3 has 15 residues. The CDR3 bases are TGTGCCAGCAGTGACCCCAGAGGGCAAGACACTGAAGCTTTCTTT. Its protein is CASSDPRGQDTEAFF.

The rearrangement uses TRBV24-1 and TRBJ2-5; no reliable D call. Germline V gene sequence: CDR1 KGHDR, CDR2 SFDVKD. Trimming removed 7 bases from V and 5 bases from J, with 19 bases in between. This CDR3 spans 15 amino acids. The CDR3, as DNA: TGTGCCACCAGCGCCACCCGGGCATCGTCGGAGACCCAGTACTTC. This encodes CATSATRASSETQYF.

J is TRBJ2-7 and V is TRBV5-1; weak D call: TRBD1 (5 bases). Trimming stripped 4 bases from V and 6 bases from J, with 14 bases between. The CDR3 is 13 residues long. CDR1 is SGHRS, CDR2 YFSETQ, per germline. Written as DNA, the CDR3 is TGCGCCAGCAGCCTGACAGTAAGCTCCGAGCAGTACTTC. Its protein is CASSLTVSSEQYF.